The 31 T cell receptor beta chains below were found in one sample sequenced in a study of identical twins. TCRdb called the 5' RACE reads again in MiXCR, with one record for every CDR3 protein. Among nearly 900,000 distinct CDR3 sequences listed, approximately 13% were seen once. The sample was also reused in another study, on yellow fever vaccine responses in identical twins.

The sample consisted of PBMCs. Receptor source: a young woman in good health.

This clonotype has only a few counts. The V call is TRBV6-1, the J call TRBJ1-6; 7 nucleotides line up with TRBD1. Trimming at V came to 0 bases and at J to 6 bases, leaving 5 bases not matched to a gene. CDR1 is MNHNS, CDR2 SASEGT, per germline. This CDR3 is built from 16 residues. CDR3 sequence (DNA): TGTGCCAGCAGTGAAGCGTCGACAGGGAGTAATTCACCCCTCCACTTT. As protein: CASSEASTGSNSPLHF.

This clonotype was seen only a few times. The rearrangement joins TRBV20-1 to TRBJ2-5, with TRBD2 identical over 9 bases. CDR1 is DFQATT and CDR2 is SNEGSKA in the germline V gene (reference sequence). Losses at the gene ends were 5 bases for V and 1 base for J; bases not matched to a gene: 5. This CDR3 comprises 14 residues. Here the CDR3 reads CSARPSGVQETQYF. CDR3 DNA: TGCAGTGCTCGCCCTAGCGGGGTCCAAGAGACCCAGTACTTC.

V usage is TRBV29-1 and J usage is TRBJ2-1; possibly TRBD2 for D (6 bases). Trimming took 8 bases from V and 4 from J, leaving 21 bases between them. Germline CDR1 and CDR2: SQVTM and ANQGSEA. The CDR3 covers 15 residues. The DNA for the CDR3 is TGCAGCCTAAGACGGGACTCTGGGGGGTACAATGAGCAGTTCTTC. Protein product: CSLRRDSGGYNEQFF.

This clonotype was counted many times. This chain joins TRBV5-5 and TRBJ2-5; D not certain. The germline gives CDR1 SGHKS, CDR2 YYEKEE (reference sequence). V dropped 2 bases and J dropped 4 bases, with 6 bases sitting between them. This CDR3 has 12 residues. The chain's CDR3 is CASSFKGETQYF. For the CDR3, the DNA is TGTGCCAGCAGCTTTAAGGGAGAGACCCAGTACTTC.

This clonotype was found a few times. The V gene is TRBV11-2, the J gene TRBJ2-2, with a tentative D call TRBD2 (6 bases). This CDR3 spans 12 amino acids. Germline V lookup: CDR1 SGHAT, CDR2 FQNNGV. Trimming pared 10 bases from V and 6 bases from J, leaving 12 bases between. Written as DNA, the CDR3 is TGTGCCACCGATATAGCGGCCGGGGAGCTGTTTTTT. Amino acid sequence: CATDIAAGELFF.

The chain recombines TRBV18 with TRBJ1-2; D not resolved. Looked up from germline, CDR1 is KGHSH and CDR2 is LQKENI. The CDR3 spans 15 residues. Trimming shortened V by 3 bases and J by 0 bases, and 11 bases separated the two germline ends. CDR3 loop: CASSPSSGPNYGYTF. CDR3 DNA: TGTGCCAGCTCACCTTCCAGCGGACCTAACTATGGCTACACCTTC.

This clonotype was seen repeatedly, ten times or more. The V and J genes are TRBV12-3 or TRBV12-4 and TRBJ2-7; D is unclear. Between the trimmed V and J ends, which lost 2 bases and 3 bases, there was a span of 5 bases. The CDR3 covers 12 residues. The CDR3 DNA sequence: TGTGCCAGCAGTTTAAGTCACTACGAGCAGTACTTC. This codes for CASSLSHYEQYF.

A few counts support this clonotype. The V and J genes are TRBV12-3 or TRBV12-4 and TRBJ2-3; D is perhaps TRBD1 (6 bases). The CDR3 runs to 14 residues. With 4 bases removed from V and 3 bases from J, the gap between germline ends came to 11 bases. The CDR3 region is CASSSRGTTDTQYF. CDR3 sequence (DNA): TGTGCCAGCAGTTCTAGGGGGACGACAGATACGCAGTATTTT.

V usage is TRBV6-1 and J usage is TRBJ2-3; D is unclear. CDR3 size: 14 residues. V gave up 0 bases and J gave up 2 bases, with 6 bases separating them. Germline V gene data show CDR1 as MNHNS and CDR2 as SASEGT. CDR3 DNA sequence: TGTGCCAGCAGTGAAGCGCTAGACACAGATACGCAGTATTTT. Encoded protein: CASSEALDTDTQYF.

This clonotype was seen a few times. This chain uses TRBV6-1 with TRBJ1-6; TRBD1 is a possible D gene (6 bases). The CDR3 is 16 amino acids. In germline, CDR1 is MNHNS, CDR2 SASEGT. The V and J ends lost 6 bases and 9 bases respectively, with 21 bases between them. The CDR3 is CASSRPRGLDRSPLHF. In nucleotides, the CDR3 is TGTGCCAGCAGCCGCCCCAGGGGATTAGACCGTTCACCCCTCCACTTT.

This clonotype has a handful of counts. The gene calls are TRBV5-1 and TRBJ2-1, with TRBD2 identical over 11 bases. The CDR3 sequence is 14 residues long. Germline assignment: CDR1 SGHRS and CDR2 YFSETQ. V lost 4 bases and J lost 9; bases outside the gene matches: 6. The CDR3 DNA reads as TGCGCCAGCAGCCAGACTAGCGGGATTATTGAGCAGTTCTTC. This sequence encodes CASSQTSGIIEQFF.

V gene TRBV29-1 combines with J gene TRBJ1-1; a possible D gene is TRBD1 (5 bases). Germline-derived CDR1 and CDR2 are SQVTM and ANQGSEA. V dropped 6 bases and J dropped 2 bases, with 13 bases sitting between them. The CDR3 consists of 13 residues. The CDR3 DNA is TGCAGCGTCACCGGGACTTTAAACACTGAAGCTTTCTTT. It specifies CSVTGTLNTEAFF.

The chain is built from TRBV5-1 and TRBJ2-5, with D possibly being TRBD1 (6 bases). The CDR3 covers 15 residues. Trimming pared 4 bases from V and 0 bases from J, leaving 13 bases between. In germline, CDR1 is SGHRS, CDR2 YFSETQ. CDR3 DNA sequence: TGCGCCAGCAGCGTGGGTTGGACAGACCAAGAGACCCAGTACTTC. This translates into CASSVGWTDQETQYF. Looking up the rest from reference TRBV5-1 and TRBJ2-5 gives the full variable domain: KAGVTQTPRYLIKTRGQQVTLSCSPISGHRSVSWYQQTPGQGLQFLFEYFSETQRNKGNFPGRFSGRQFSNSRSEMNVSTLELGDSALYLCASSVGWTDQETQYFGPGTRLLVL.

The CDR3 DNA is TGCAGTGCTAGGGGGCCAGCGGGCGAATACGAGCAGTACTTC. Translation gives CSARGPAGEYEQYF. The chain links TRBV20-1 to TRBJ2-7, with a tentative D call TRBD2 (6 bases). The CDR3 extends over 14 amino acids. The germline V gene has CDR1 DFQATT and CDR2 SNEGSKA (reference sequence). Deletions cut 3 bases from V and 4 bases from J, with 16 bases between.

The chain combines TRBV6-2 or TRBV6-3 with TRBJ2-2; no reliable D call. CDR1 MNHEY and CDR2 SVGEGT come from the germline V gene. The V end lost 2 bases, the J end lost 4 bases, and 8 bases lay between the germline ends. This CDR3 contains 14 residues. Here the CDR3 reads CASSYRQTTGELFF. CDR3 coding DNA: TGTGCCAGCAGTTACCGCCAAACCACCGGGGAGCTGTTTTTT.

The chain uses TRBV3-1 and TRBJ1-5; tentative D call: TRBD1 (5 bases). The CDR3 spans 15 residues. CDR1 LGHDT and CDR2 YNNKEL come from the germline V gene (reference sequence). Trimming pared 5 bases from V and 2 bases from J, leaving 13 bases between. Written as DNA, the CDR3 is TGTGCCAGCAGCTCTACAGGAGCCGGCAATCAGCCCCAGCATTTT. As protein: CASSSTGAGNQPQHF.

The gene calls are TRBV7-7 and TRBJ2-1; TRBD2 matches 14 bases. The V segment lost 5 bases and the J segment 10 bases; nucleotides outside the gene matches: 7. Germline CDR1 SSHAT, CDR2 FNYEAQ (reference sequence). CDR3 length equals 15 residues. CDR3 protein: CASSPGTSGGVEQFF. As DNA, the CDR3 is TGTGCCAGCAGCCCGGGGACTAGCGGGGGAGTAGAGCAGTTCTTC.

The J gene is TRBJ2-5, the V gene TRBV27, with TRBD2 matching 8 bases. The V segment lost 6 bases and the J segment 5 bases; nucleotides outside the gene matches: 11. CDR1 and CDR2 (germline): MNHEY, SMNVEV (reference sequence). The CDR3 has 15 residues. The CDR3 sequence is CASSEAGGWGETQYF. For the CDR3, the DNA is TGTGCCAGCAGCGAGGCGGGGGGTTGGGGGGAGACCCAGTACTTC.

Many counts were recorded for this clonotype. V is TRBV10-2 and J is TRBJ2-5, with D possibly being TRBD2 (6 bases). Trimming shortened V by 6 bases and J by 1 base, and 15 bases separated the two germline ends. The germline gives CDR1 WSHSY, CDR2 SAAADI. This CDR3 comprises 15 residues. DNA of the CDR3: TGCGCCAGCAGGGAGGGGCTTGTGGTCCAAGAGACCCAGTACTTC. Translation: CASREGLVVQETQYF.

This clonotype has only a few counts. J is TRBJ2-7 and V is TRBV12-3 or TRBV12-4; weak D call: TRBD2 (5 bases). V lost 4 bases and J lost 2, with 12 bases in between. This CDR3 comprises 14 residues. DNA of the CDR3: TGTGCCAGCAGTTCCAGCGGCATGACCTACGAGCAGTACTTC. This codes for CASSSSGMTYEQYF.

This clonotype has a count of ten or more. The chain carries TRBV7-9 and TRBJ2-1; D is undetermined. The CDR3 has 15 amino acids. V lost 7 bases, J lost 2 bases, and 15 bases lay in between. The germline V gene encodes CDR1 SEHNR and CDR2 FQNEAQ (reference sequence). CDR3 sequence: CASTPAPVPYNEQFF. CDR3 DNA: TGTGCCAGCACCCCAGCCCCGGTGCCCTACAATGAGCAGTTCTTC. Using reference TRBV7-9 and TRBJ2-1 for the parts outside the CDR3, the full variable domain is DTGVSQNPRHKITKRGQNVTFRCDPISEHNRLYWYRQTLGQGPEFLTYFQNEAQLEKSRLLSDRFSAERPKGSFSTLEIQRTEQGDSAMYLCASTPAPVPYNEQFFGPGTRLTVL.

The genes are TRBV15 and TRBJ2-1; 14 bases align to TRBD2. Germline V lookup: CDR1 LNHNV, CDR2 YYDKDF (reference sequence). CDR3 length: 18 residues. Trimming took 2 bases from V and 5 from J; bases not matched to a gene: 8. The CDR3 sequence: CATSRLGTSGGTNNEQFF. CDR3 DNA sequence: TGTGCCACCAGCAGATTGGGGACTAGCGGGGGTACTAACAATGAGCAGTTCTTC.

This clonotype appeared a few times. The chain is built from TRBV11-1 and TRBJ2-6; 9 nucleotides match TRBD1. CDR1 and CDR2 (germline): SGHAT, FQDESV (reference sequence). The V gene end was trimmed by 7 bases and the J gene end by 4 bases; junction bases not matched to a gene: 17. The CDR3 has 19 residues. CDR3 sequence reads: CASTKSLDRGRFGANVLTF. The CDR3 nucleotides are TGTGCCAGCACGAAATCACTGGACAGGGGTCGGTTCGGGGCCAACGTCCTGACTTTC.

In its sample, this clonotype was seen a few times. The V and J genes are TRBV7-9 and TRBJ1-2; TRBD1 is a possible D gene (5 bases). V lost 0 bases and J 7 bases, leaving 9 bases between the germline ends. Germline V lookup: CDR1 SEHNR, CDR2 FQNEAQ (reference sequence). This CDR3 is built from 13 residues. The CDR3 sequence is CASSLAWDAGYTF. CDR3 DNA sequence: TGTGCCAGCAGCTTAGCCTGGGACGCTGGCTACACCTTC.

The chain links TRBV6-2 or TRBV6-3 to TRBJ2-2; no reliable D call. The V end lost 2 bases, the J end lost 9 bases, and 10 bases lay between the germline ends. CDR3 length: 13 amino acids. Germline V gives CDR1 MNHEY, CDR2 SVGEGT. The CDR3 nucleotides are TGTGCCAGCAGTTACCCCGCAGGCCGGGAGCTGTTTTTT. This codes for CASSYPAGRELFF.

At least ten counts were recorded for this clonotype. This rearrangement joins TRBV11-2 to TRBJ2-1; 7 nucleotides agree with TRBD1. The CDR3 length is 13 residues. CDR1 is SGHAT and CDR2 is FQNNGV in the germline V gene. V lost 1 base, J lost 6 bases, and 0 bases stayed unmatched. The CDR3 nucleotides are TGTGCCAGCAGCTTAGGGGACAGCAATGAGCAGTTCTTC. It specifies CASSLGDSNEQFF.

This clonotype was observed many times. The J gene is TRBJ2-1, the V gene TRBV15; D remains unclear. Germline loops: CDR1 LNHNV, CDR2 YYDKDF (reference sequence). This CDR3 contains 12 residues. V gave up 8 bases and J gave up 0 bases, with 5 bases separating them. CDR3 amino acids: CATSSSYNEQFF. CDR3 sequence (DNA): TGTGCCACCTCTAGCTCCTACAATGAGCAGTTCTTC.

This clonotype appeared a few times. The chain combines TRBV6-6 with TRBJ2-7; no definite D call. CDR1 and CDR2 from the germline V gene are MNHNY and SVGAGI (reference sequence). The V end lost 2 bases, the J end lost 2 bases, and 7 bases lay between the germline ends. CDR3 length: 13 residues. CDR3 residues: CASSYGVAYEQYV. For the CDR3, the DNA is TGTGCCAGCAGTTACGGGGTTGCCTACGAGCAGTACGTC.

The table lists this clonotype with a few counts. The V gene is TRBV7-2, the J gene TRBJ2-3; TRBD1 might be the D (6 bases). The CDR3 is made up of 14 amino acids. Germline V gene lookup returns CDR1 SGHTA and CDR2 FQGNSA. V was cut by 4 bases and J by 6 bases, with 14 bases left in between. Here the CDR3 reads CASSSGDGFDTQYF. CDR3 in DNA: TGTGCCAGCAGCTCAGGGGATGGATTTGATACGCAGTATTTT.

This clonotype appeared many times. This CDR3 is CASGPGLAGGRADTQYF. The CDR3 region has the DNA TGTGCCAGCGGGCCGGGACTAGCGGGAGGTCGGGCAGATACGCAGTATTTT. The chain links TRBV12-3 or TRBV12-4 to TRBJ2-3; 15 bases fit TRBD2. The CDR3 consists of 17 residues. After removal of 8 bases from V and 4 bases from J, the junction contained 10 bases not matched to a gene.

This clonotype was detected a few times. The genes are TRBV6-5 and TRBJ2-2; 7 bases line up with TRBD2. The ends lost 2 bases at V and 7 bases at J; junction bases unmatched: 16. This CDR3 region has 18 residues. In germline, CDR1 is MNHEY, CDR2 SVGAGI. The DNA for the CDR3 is TGTGCCAGCAGTTACCCCAAGACTAGCCCGCTCCAGCGCGGGGAGCTGTTTTTT. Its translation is CASSYPKTSPLQRGELFF.